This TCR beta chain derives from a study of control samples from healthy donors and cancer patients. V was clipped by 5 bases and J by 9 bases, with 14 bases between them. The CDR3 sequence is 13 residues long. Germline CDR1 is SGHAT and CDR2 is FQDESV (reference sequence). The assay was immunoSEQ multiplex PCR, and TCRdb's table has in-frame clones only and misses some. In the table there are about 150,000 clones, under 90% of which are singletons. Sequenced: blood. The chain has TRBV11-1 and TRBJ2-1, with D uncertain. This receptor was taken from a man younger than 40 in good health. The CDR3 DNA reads TGTGCCAGCAGCCAAGGTACGGAAGTTGAGCAGTTCTTC. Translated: CASSQGTEVEQFF.